This T cell receptor beta chain appears in the sequencing data of a study of T cell responses to AZD1222 COVID-19 vaccine. About the research overall: Second doses that came at about 4 or about 12 weeks were put together.

V shed 2 bases, J shed 6 bases, and the junction held 4 bases outside the gene matches. Looked up from germline, CDR1 is KGHSY and CDR2 is FQNENV. The length of the CDR3 is 14 residues. With respect to this clone: Antigen: not known.

Findings and caveats of the study: Of spike-specific TCRs, nearly half reportedly target regions left unmutated in variants. Across spike, vaccine-associated CD4 TCRs were found, dominant at 160-218 and 743-854. Baseline testing showed seropositivity in only a handful of AZD1222 recipients.

Here immunoSEQ multiplex PCR was the method, and the copy in TCRdb shows in-frame clones only, minus some. The table includes 150,000 to 200,000 clones, around 90% detected once. Sequencing used peripheral blood, obtained on day 0 of AZD1222 vaccination. This receptor was identified in an adult in good health. V gene TRBV16 combines with J gene TRBJ1-5; 7 nucleotides line up with TRBD1. The CDR3 DNA is TGTGCCAGCAGCCAAGACAGGGTAAGTCAGCCCCAGCATTTT. Translation: CASSQDRVSQPQHF.